This TCR beta chain was sequenced during a study of blood T cell repertoires in COVID-19 (dated by TCRdb to 2018 to 2021). Study-level background: Samples covering the acute and convalescent phases of COVID-19 were provided by collaborators in the United States, Italy and Spain. Samples came from the ongoing ImmuneRACE study (first 160 participants) plus 1,254 subjects from 6 global collaborators. A de-identified subject ID, COVID-19 status, age in years and sex were almost always included in the sample metadata. The dataset comprised deeply sampled blood TCRbeta repertoires from subjects exposed to, actively infected with, or recovered from COVID-19. Where available, HLA class I and class II types were obtained from metadata supplied by the sample provider rather than from assay-based typing. The prospective study material was composed of cDNA or gDNA derived from T cells, B-cell-depleted T cells, or PBMCs. The repertoires were released in a freely available public database meant as a resource for research on the immune response to SARS-CoV-2.

Worth noting for this clone: Its antigen has not been determined. There are no base qualities to consult, and no much larger clone falls within one base.

TCRbeta CDR3 regions were amplified from genomic DNA by means of the immunoSEQ Assay, a bias-controlled multiplex PCR. The paper's processing steps were these. The number of nucleated cells in each sample was estimated by amplification of reference gene primers within the assay. To quantify the absolute abundance of each unique TCRbeta CDR3 rearrangement, sequence reads were collapsed and filtered. For each sample, productive Simpson clonality was calculated by taking the square root of Simpson's diversity index across productive rearrangements. As stored in TCRdb, this immuneACCESS dataset retains in-frame rearrangements with V and J assigned. A fraction of the clones does not appear; measured against another copy, unresolved V genes explain less than half of the discrepancy, and the remainder lacks a known reason. V and J calls and clone size follow that table, whereas D and trimming were derived from the DNA. In this sample the table shows over 400,000 clones, roughly 90% of which occur a single time. The ten largest make up over 1.1% of the sample.

Based on the germline V gene (reference sequence), the CDR1 and CDR2 sequences are LGHDT and YNNKEL. From cysteine to phenylalanine, the CDR3 is 14 amino acids long. CDR3 DNA only is kept here, 42 bases in frame from base 1. Cut back by 1 base and 8 bases, the V and J ends lie 13 bases apart. Collaborating institutions collected whole blood in K2EDTA tubes following their own protocols. For TCRbeta analysis, collaborators shipped samples in one of three forms: frozen whole blood, isolated PBMCs, or DNA extracted from either of those sample types. Here is what the overall study found, with its caveats: Clinical and demographic metadata were provided uncurated, with the amount varying by source and participant.

The sequenced sample was peripheral blood. The rearranged chain carries TRBV3-1 (or the pseudogene TRBV3-2) and TRBJ2-3; the D segment could be TRBD2, given 5 matching bases. The origin of this receptor is a woman in her 30s with active or convalescent COVID-19. The DNA is TGTGCCAGCAGCCAAGGGCGGGTGAGGAGTACGCAGTATTTT. Its amino acids are CASSQGRVRSTQYF.